This T cell receptor (beta chain) was sequenced during a study of T cell responses to AZD1222 COVID-19 vaccine. Notes on the study in general: With dominance at 160-218 and 743-854, vaccine-associated CD4 TCRs spanned spike. The number of AZD1222 recipients seropositive at baseline was only five or six. Once two AZD1222 doses were given, Spike-specific TCR breadth and depth went up.

Germline CDR1 is MNHEY and CDR2 is SVGAGI. The CDR3 extends over 16 amino acids. Trimming took 0 bases from V and 4 from J, leaving 15 bases between them. To note about this clone: Its antigen remains unknown.

The method was immunoSEQ multiplex PCR; TCRdb's version includes in-frame clones alone and lacks a portion of them. The table lists 150,000 to 200,000 clones, 85% to 90% of them singletons. The source of this sequence is an adult in good health. The sequenced sample was peripheral blood, obtained on day 0 of AZD1222 vaccination. J is TRBJ1-1 and V is TRBV6-5, with a weak D call TRBD1 (5 bases). The CDR3 DNA sequence: TGTGCCAGCAGTTACTCGGCGGCAGGGCGGGGCACTGAAGCTTTCTTT. Amino acids: CASSYSAAGRGTEAFF.